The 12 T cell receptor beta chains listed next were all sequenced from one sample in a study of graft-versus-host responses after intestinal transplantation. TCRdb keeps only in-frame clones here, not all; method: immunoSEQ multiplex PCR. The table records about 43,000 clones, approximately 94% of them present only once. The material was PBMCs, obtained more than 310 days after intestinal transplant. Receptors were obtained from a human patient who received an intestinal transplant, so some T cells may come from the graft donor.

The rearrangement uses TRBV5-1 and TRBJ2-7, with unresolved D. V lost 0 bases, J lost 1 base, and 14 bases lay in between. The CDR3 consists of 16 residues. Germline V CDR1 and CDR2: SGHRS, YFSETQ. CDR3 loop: CASSLGWAGPSYEQYF. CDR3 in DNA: TGCGCCAGCAGCTTGGGTTGGGCAGGTCCTTCCTACGAGCAGTACTTC.

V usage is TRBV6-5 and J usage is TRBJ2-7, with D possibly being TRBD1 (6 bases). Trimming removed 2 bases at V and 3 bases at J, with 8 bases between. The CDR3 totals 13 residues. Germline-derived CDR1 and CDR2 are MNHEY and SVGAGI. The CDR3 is CASSYGTNYEQYF. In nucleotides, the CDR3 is TGTGCCAGCAGTTACGGGACAAACTACGAGCAGTACTTC.

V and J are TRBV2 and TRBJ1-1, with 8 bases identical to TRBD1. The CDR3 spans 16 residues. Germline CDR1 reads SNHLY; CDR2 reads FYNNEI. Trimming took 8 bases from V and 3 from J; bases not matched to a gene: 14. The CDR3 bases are TGTGCCAGCGTAGACCCGGGACAGGTTCAGGACACTGAAGCTTTCTTT. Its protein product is CASVDPGQVQDTEAFF.

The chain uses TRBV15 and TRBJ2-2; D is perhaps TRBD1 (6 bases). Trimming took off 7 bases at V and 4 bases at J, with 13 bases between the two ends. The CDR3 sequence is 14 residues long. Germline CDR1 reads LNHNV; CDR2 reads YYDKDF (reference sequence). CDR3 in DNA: TGTGCCACCACCGGACCCAGGGGCACCGGGGAGCTGTTTTTT. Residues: CATTGPRGTGELFF.

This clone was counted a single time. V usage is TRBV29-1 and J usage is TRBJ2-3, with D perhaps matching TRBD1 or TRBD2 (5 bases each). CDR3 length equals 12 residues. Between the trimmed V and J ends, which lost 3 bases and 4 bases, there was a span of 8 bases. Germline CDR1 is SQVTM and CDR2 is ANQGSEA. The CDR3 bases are TGCAGCGTTGATGGGGGACCAGATACGCAGTATTTT. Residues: CSVDGGPDTQYF.

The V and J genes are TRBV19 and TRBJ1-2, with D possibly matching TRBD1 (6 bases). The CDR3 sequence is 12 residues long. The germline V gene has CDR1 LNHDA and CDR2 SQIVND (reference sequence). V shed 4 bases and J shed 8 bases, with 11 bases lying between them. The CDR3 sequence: CASSTGGSGYTF. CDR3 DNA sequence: TGTGCCAGTAGTACCGGGGGCAGCGGCTACACCTTC.

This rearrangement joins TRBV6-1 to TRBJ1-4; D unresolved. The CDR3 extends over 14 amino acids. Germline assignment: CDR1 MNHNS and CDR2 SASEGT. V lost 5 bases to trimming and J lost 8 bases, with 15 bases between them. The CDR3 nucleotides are TGTGCCAGCAGTTTAAGGGTTCGGGAAGAAAAACTGTTTTTT. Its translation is CASSLRVREEKLFF.

Written as DNA, the CDR3 is TGTGCCAGCTCAGCCTCGGACAGCACAGATACGCAGTATTTT. This encodes CASSASDSTDTQYF. The chain links TRBV18 to TRBJ2-3; D not resolved. V was pared by 5 bases and J by 0 bases, with 9 bases between. The CDR3 is 14 amino acids. Per the germline V gene, CDR1 is KGHSH and CDR2 is LQKENI.

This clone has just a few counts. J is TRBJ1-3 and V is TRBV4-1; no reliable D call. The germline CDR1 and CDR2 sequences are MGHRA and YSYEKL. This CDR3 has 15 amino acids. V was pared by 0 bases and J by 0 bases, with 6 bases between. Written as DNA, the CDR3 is TGCGCCAGCAGCCAAGAGACGGCCTCTGGAAACACCATATATTTT. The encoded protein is CASSQETASGNTIYF.

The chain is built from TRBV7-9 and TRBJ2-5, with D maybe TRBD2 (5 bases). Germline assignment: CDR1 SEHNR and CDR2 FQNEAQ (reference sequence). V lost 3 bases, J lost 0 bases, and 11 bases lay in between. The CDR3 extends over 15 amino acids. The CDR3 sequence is CASSFFDGDQETQYF. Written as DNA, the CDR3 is TGTGCCAGCAGCTTCTTCGACGGGGACCAAGAGACCCAGTACTTC.

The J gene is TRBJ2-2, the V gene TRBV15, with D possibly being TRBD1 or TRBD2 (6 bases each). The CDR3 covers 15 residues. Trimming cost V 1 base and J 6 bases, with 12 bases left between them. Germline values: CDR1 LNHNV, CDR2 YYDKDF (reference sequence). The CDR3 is CATSRGLGGPGELFF. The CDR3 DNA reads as TGTGCCACCAGCAGAGGGTTGGGGGGCCCCGGGGAGCTGTTTTTT.

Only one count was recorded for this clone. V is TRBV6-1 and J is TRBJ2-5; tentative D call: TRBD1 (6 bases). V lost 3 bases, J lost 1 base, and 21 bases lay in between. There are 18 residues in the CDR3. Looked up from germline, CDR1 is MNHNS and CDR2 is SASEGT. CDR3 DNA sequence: TGTGCCAGCAGTGAGTACCTGACAGGTACCGACACCCAAGAGACCCAGTACTTC. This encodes CASSEYLTGTDTQETQYF.